This entry lists 27 T cell receptor beta chains sequenced from one sample in a study of blood T cells in healthy people across ages. It was with a sample-barcoded 5' primer and a J-beta primer mix that a second PCR of about 6 to 11 cycles was run. TCRdb called the 5' RACE reads again in MiXCR, with one record for every CDR3 protein. The repertoire holds 1.5 million to 2 million distinct CDR3 sequences, with 40% to 55% as singletons. The material sequenced was blood. Receptors originate from a woman aged 35 to 49 in good health.

The genes are TRBV7-8 and TRBJ2-7; no firm D call. Per germline, CDR1 SGHVS and CDR2 FQNEAQ. This CDR3 is built from 14 residues. The V gene lost 5 bases and the J gene lost 3 bases, with 14 bases spanning the gap. The CDR3 nucleotides read TGTGCCAGCAGCGAAGGAGCAGGCGACTACGAGCAGTACTTC. Protein sequence: CASSEGAGDYEQYF.

Many counts were recorded for this clonotype. V is TRBV18 and J is TRBJ2-5; perhaps TRBD1 as D (5 bases). CDR1 and CDR2 from the germline V gene are KGHSH and LQKENI. This CDR3 contains 14 residues. The V end lost 8 bases, the J end lost 5 bases, and 18 bases lay between the germline ends. The CDR3 DNA reads TGTGCCAGCAGCCCAGGTCAGGGTGGGGAGACCCAGTACTTC. It is translated as CASSPGQGGETQYF.

V is TRBV7-9 and J is TRBJ2-7; D tentatively reads TRBD1 or TRBD2 (5 bases each). The CDR3 totals 13 residues. CDR1 and CDR2 from the germline V gene are SEHNR and FQNEAQ (reference sequence). With 4 bases removed from V and 3 bases from J, the gap between germline ends came to 10 bases. The CDR3 here is CASSWDGNYEQYF. The CDR3 DNA follows: TGTGCCAGCAGCTGGGACGGGAACTACGAGCAGTACTTC. The full variable domain, in which reference TRBV7-9 and TRBJ2-7 provide the parts outside the CDR3, is DTGVSQNPRHKITKRGQNVTFRCDPISEHNRLYWYRQTLGQGPEFLTYFQNEAQLEKSRLLSDRFSAERPKGSFSTLEIQRTEQGDSAMYLCASSWDGNYEQYFGPGTRLTVT.

This clonotype was observed a few times. The V and J genes are TRBV9 and TRBJ2-7, with 8 bases aligning to TRBD1. CDR1 and CDR2 (germline): SGDLS, YYNGEE. The CDR3 runs 15 residues. Losses at the gene ends were 0 bases for V and 0 bases for J; bases not matched to a gene: 2. CDR3 amino acids: CASSVEGTGSYEQYF. The CDR3, as DNA: TGTGCCAGCAGCGTAGAGGGGACAGGCTCCTACGAGCAGTACTTC.

This sequence joins TRBV27 and TRBJ2-1; TRBD2 might be the D (5 bases). V lost 10 bases and J lost 3, with 16 bases in between. Germline V lookup: CDR1 MNHEY, CDR2 SMNVEV (reference sequence). This CDR3 has 14 residues. CDR3 protein: CATRTSLDYNEQFF. The CDR3 DNA is TGTGCCACACGAACTAGTCTCGACTACAATGAGCAGTTCTTC.

This chain joins TRBV6-1 and TRBJ1-5; TRBD1 aligns across 10 bases. The V and J ends lost 8 bases and 1 base, in that order; junction bases with no gene match: 8. The CDR3 totals 16 residues. The germline V gene has CDR1 MNHNS and CDR2 SASEGT. CDR3 DNA: TGTGCCAGCTACGGGACAGGGGTCGGAAGCAATCAGCCCCAGCATTTT. Its translation: CASYGTGVGSNQPQHF.

This clonotype was observed a handful of times. The gene calls are TRBV15 and TRBJ2-5, with 8 nucleotides matching TRBD1. Germline V gene data show CDR1 as LNHNV and CDR2 as YYDKDF (reference sequence). V trimming: 1 base; J trimming: 5 bases; junction bases outside the gene matches: 6. The CDR3 totals 15 residues. The chain's CDR3 is CATSRVAGGAETQYF. CDR3 coding DNA: TGTGCCACCAGCAGAGTAGCAGGGGGCGCGGAGACCCAGTACTTC.

The chain couples TRBV7-2 to TRBJ2-5, with D unclear. V lost 3 bases, J lost 11 bases, and 13 bases lay in between. Germline CDR1 and CDR2: SGHTA and FQGNSA. This CDR3 is 12 amino acids long. In nucleotides, the CDR3 is TGTGCCAGCAGCTTCCTCTTCAGTGAGCAGTACTTC. Its translation is CASSFLFSEQYF.

The chain uses TRBV11-2 and TRBJ2-5; TRBD2 is a possible D gene (5 bases). With 1 base removed from V and 0 bases from J, the gap between germline ends came to 9 bases. The CDR3 covers 15 residues. CDR1 is SGHAT, CDR2 FQNNGV, per germline. CDR3 sequence reads: CASSLVWTYQETQYF. CDR3 nucleotides: TGTGCCAGCAGCTTAGTTTGGACTTACCAAGAGACCCAGTACTTC.

The chain employs TRBV6-2 or TRBV6-3 and TRBJ2-5, with D hard to call. The J call may be in error: the DNA end matches TRBJ2-7 better. Germline values: CDR1 MNHEY, CDR2 SVGEGT. This CDR3 comprises 16 residues. The CDR3, as DNA: TGTGCCAGCAGTCCGTCGATAAAGTTCTCGTCCTACGAGCAGTACTTC. It translates to CASSPSIKFSSYEQYF.

The V gene is TRBV20-1, the J gene TRBJ1-5, with a possible D match to TRBD1 (5 bases). V was trimmed by 0 bases and J by 1 base, leaving 13 bases between them. The CDR3 has 16 amino acids. The germline gives CDR1 DFQATT, CDR2 SNEGSKA (reference sequence). This chain's CDR3 is CSAREGGVRSNQPQHF. The CDR3 nucleotides read TGCAGTGCTAGAGAGGGGGGGGTAAGGAGCAATCAGCCCCAGCATTTT.

The V call is TRBV27, the J call TRBJ2-1; maybe TRBD2 (5 bases). This CDR3 spans 15 amino acids. The germline V gene encodes CDR1 MNHEY and CDR2 SMNVEV (reference sequence). V lost 2 bases and J 0 bases, leaving 8 bases between the germline ends. This CDR3 is CASSLGLVSYNEQFF. The CDR3 coding sequence is TGTGCCAGCAGTTTAGGACTCGTCTCCTACAATGAGCAGTTCTTC.

CDR3 region: CASSYSRTSGGDTQYF. The DNA of the CDR3 is TGTGCCAGCAGTTACTCCCGGACTAGCGGGGGAGATACGCAGTATTTT. The chain has TRBV6-5 and TRBJ2-3, with 13 bases fitting TRBD2. V was clipped by 0 bases and J by 5 bases; unmatched bases: 2. There are 16 residues in the CDR3. CDR1 is MNHEY and CDR2 is SVGAGI in the germline V gene.

This clonotype was observed a handful of times. The chain couples TRBV20-1 to TRBJ1-4, with 9 bases identical to TRBD1. Germline V lookup: CDR1 DFQATT, CDR2 SNEGSKA (reference sequence). The CDR3 extends over 13 amino acids. Trimming at V came to 5 bases and at J to 8 bases, leaving 6 bases not matched to a gene. CDR3 sequence (DNA): TGCAGTGCTCGGGGACAGGGCGGGGAAAAACTGTTTTTT. Amino acid sequence: CSARGQGGEKLFF.

This clonotype was observed a few times. This rearrangement joins TRBV10-1 to TRBJ2-3; the match to TRBD1 covers 8 bases. This CDR3 contains 14 residues. V gave up 6 bases and J gave up 5 bases; unmatched junction bases: 7. Looked up from germline, CDR1 is WNHNN and CDR2 is SYGVQD (reference sequence). The chain's CDR3 is CASRSGGAGDTQYF. The CDR3 nucleotides read TGCGCCAGCAGGTCAGGGGGCGCGGGAGATACGCAGTATTTT.

This chain joins TRBV6-1 and TRBJ2-1, with 8 bases identical to TRBD2. CDR1 and CDR2 from the germline V gene are MNHNS and SASEGT. The V gene end was trimmed by 2 bases and the J gene end by 5 bases; junction bases not matched to a gene: 8. This CDR3 comprises 16 residues. The CDR3 here is CASSEYSSGVHNEQFF. CDR3 DNA: TGTGCCAGCAGTGAATATAGTAGCGGGGTTCACAATGAGCAGTTCTTC.

The chain recombines TRBV12-3 or TRBV12-4 with TRBJ1-5, with TRBD1 as a possible D gene (5 bases). The CDR3 is 13 amino acids. V was trimmed by 5 bases and J by 7 bases, leaving 12 bases between them. The CDR3 region is CASSGRVEQPQHF. In DNA, the CDR3 is TGTGCCAGCAGTGGCAGGGTAGAACAGCCCCAGCATTTT.

This clonotype was observed many times. The V and J genes are TRBV29-1 and TRBJ2-7; a weak D match, TRBD1 (6 bases). V was trimmed by 7 bases and J by 4 bases, leaving 17 bases between them. The germline gives CDR1 SQVTM, CDR2 ANQGSEA. The CDR3 totals 13 residues. CDR3 nucleotides: TGCAGCGCTACCGGGACAATAATGTACGAGCAGTACTTC. Translating gives CSATGTIMYEQYF.

The V call is TRBV28, the J call TRBJ2-7; D remains unclear. In germline, CDR1 is MDHEN, CDR2 SYDVKM. Deletions cut 5 bases from V and 3 bases from J, with 11 bases between. This CDR3 has 13 amino acids. The CDR3 DNA reads as TGTGCCAGCAGTCTCGATGACAACTACGAGCAGTACTTC. Protein sequence: CASSLDDNYEQYF.

This clonotype was counted a few times. CDR3 sequence reads: CASSQDGEAEKLFF. The CDR3 DNA is TGTGCCAGCAGCCAAGATGGGGAGGCTGAAAAACTGTTTTTT. J is TRBJ1-4 and V is TRBV3-1; no clear D gene. Deletions cut 0 bases from V and 7 bases from J, with 9 bases between. Germline V gives CDR1 LGHDT, CDR2 YNNKEL (reference sequence). This CDR3 comprises 14 residues.

This chain uses TRBV6-2 or TRBV6-3 with TRBJ2-7, with D perhaps being TRBD1 or TRBD2 (5 bases each). The V end was cut by 6 bases, the J end by 3 bases, with 18 bases between. The CDR3 covers 15 residues. Germline V gene data show CDR1 as MNHEY and CDR2 as SVGEGT. The CDR3 DNA reads as TGTGCCAGCAGATCGAGGGGACCGATTAACTACGAGCAGTACTTC. This codes for CASRSRGPINYEQYF.

This sequence joins TRBV6-2 or TRBV6-3 and TRBJ2-2; D is unclear. This CDR3 spans 14 amino acids. Germline V gene sequence: CDR1 MNHEY, CDR2 SVGEGT. Trimming took 6 bases from V and 4 from J, leaving 12 bases between them. This CDR3 reads CASSPPRVTGELFF. CDR3 bases: TGTGCCAGCAGCCCGCCCCGGGTCACCGGGGAGCTGTTTTTT.

This clonotype was detected only a few times. This chain uses TRBV12-3 or TRBV12-4 with TRBJ1-2; unclear D gene. Trimming took off 7 bases at V and 2 bases at J, with 11 bases between the two ends. The CDR3 covers 13 residues. The CDR3 DNA follows: TGTGCCAGCAACTTCGGAAGCAACTATGGCTACACCTTC. This gives the protein CASNFGSNYGYTF.

There are a few counts of this clonotype. The chain is built from TRBV7-8 and TRBJ2-4, with 10 bases aligning to TRBD1. This CDR3 spans 18 amino acids. The germline V gene has CDR1 SGHVS and CDR2 FQNEAQ. With V trimmed by 5 bases and J by 0 bases, 10 bases remained unmatched. The CDR3 sequence: CASSRQPRDRGAKNIQYF. In nucleotides, the CDR3 is TGTGCCAGCAGCCGACAGCCGCGGGACAGGGGAGCCAAAAACATTCAGTACTTC.

This clonotype was detected only a few times. The genes are TRBV29-1 and TRBJ2-4; the match to TRBD1 covers 12 bases. Germline V gene sequence: CDR1 SQVTM, CDR2 ANQGSEA. The CDR3 is 15 amino acids. J lost 5 bases, V lost 6 bases, and 8 bases had no gene match. This CDR3 is CSVTSGTGGQNIQYF. CDR3 coding DNA: TGCAGCGTGACCTCCGGGACAGGGGGCCAAAACATTCAGTACTTC.

This rearrangement joins TRBV5-1 to TRBJ2-1; the D gene is possibly TRBD2 (5 bases). The V gene's germline CDR1 is SGHRS and CDR2 YFSETQ. This CDR3 comprises 15 residues. The V end lost 0 bases, the J end lost 7 bases, and 14 bases lay between the germline ends. This chain's CDR3 is CASSLEGSKTNEQFF. CDR3 bases: TGCGCCAGCAGCTTGGAAGGGAGTAAGACGAATGAGCAGTTCTTC.

The chain couples TRBV28 to TRBJ2-7, with D unclear. Trimming took off 6 bases at V and 3 bases at J, with 21 bases between the two ends. This CDR3 contains 16 residues. Germline-derived CDR1 and CDR2 are MDHEN and SYDVKM. Here the CDR3 DNA reads TGTGCCAGCAGCTTTCCCGCCAGGTTCCTTAACTACGAGCAGTACTTC. This codes for CASSFPARFLNYEQYF.